This TCR beta chain comes out of a study of early T cells in non-severe SARS-CoV-2 infection. Looking at the study overall: Sequencing input comprised bulk RNA from unsorted whole blood; chain pairing was not available.

Whole-study results and caveats: The matching step, a VDJdb search, favored anti-spike CD8 responses and missed private and CD4 specificities.

This clonotype was detected only a few times. The antigen is unknown. The ends were cut back, 5 bases at V and 0 bases at J, with 10 bases in the middle. From germline, CDR1 is LNHNV and CDR2 YYDKDF (reference sequence). The CDR3 spans 14 residues. Individual cDNA molecules carried attached unique molecular identifiers. From the 5' RACE reads, TCRdb called clonotypes with MiXCR, one entry per CDR3 protein. The sample contains approximately 100,000 distinct CDR3 sequences, around 10% of which appear only once. The TCR sequence derives from an adult who was a healthcare worker with PCR-confirmed SARS-CoV-2 infection or an uninfected control (not recorded which). This chain connects TRBV15 to TRBJ1-1; D is undetermined. Sequenced sample: whole blood. The CDR3 coding sequence is TGTGCCACCAGCCAAAGGGCCTTGAACACTGAAGCTTTCTTT. Its translation is CATSQRALNTEAFF.